A selection of T cell receptor beta chains follows, all from one sample in a study of blood T cell repertoires in COVID-19. Clones were sequenced by immunoSEQ multiplex PCR, and TCRdb holds only the in-frame ones, with some missing. The sample records around 280,000 clones, 70% to 90% being singletons. Material for sequencing was peripheral blood. These receptors were collected from a woman aged 25-40 years who had recovered from COVID-19. CDR3s include the opening cysteine and the closing phenylalanine or tryptophan. A D gene is named only where the DNA matches it firmly. Size values are once, few and many counts, or a class for expanded clones, and some rows have none.

TGTGCCACCTGTCCGGGACACATGAACACTGAAGCTTTCTTT CATCPGHMNTEAFF TRBV24-1 . TRBJ1-1 .
TGTGCCAGCACCCCCCCAGGAAACACTGAAGCTTTCTTT CASTPPGNTEAFF TRBV5-4 . TRBJ1-1 .
TGCAGCGGACGGGGGAACTATGGCTACACCTTC CSGRGNYGYTF TRBV29-1 . TRBJ1-2 .
TGCAGCGTTGAGACAGGGGGCTTAAACGAGCAGTACTTC CSVETGGLNEQYF TRBV29-1 . TRBJ2-7 TRBD1
TGTGCCATCAGGGGAACAGGGGACGGGCAGCCCCAGCATTTT CAIRGTGDGQPQHF TRBV10-3 . TRBJ1-5 TRBD1
TGTGCCAGCAGCGTAGAGCCTAGCGGGGGGTTCCAGTACTTC CASSVEPSGGFQYF TRBV9 . TRBJ2-7 TRBD2
TGTGCCTGGAGGGCTGGGCGGGGGAACACTGAAGCTTTCTTT CAWRAGRGNTEAFF TRBV30 . TRBJ1-1 .
TGTGCCAGCACCATCTCCAAGACAGGGACCAGCTCCTACAATGAGCAGTTCTTC CASTISKTGTSSYNEQFF TRBV5-6 . TRBJ2-1 TRBD1
TGCGCCAGCAGCTTGGCCGACAGGGCGGGCACCGGGGAGCTGTTTTTT CASSLADRAGTGELFF TRBV5-1 few TRBJ2-2 TRBD1
TGTGCCAGCAGTGAAGAAGGAGGAATAGTAAGCGGTGTTCTACCCCTCCACTTT CASSEEGGIVSGVLPLHF TRBV6-1 . TRBJ1-6 .
TGTGCCAGCCTGGGGAGCGGGAGTTTTCACGAGCAGTACTTC CASLGSGSFHEQYF TRBV27 many TRBJ2-7 TRBD2
TGTGCCAGCAGCCCAGAGGGCTCTAACACAGATACGCAGTATTTT CASSPEGSNTDTQYF TRBV7-2 . TRBJ2-3 .
TGTGCCAGCAGCGTAGGGGAGGGGGATACGCAGTATTTT CASSVGEGDTQYF TRBV9 . TRBJ2-3 TRBD2
TGTGCCAGCAGTTTAGGCCGGGGTGGCTACACCTTC CASSLGRGGYTF TRBV28 . TRBJ1-2 .
TGTGCCAGCAGTTGGACGGACGGTCGAGGGGAGACCCAGTACTTC CASSWTDGRGETQYF TRBV27 once TRBJ2-5 .
TGTGCCAGCAGCTTAATGGCCTCAGTTTCCGGGGCCAACGTCCTGACTTTC CASSLMASVSGANVLTF TRBV7-6 . TRBJ2-6 .
TGTGCCTGGAGGGCCGGGACTGAGGTTTCACCCCTCCACTTT CAWRAGTEVSPLHF TRBV30 . TRBJ1-6 .
TGTGCCAGTAATTCCCGGGGCACAGATACGCAGTATTTT CASNSRGTDTQYF TRBV19 once TRBJ2-3 .
TGTGCCAGCAGTCCACCGCCGGGACTAGATTCTTACGAGCAGTACTTC CASSPPPGLDSYEQYF TRBV28 . TRBJ2-7 TRBD2
TGTGCCAGCAGTCCCCGAGGCCTATACGGCTACACCTTC CASSPRGLYGYTF TRBV6-5 many TRBJ1-2 .
TGCGCCAGCAGCTTGGATTCAGGGGTAGGGAATGAAGCTTTCTTT CASSLDSGVGNEAFF TRBV5-1 . TRBJ1-1 .
TGTGCTAGCAGCTTAGGTTGGGGGCGAGAGGATACGCAGTATTTT CASSLGWGREDTQYF TRBV7-7 . TRBJ2-3 .
TGTGCCAGCAGTTACTCGGCGGGAGAGGCGCATGAGCAGTTCTTC CASSYSAGEAHEQFF TRBV6-5 . TRBJ2-1 TRBD2
TGTGCCAGCAGTAAAAGGGACAGGGATCAGCCCCAGCATTTT CASSKRDRDQPQHF TRBV6-5 . TRBJ1-5 TRBD1
TGTGCCAGCAGCTTAGATTCTCATGAGCAGTTCTTC CASSLDSHEQFF TRBV7-2 . TRBJ2-1 .
TGTGCCTGGAGTCGTAACAGGGACGAGCAGTACTTC CAWSRNRDEQYF TRBV30 once TRBJ2-7 .
TGTGCCAGCAGCTTAGATAGTCCGACAGGTAATCAGCCCCAGCATTTT CASSLDSPTGNQPQHF TRBV11-2 . TRBJ1-5 .
TGTGCCAGCAGCTCGCCGGGACACCCCGCGGACGAGCAGTACTTC CASSSPGHPADEQYF TRBV7-2 . TRBJ2-7 .